A selection of T cell receptor beta chains follows, all from one sample in a study of pediatric ulcerative colitis. Measured with immunoSEQ multiplex PCR; TCRdb has only the in-frame clones, and not every one. The sample holds about 22,000 clones; about 71% are singletons and the top ten take about 14%. Input material: gut tissue. The receptors derive from a boy younger than 18 with severe ulcerative colitis. CDR3s include the opening cysteine and the closing phenylalanine or tryptophan. D genes are given only for firm matches. Only some rows state a clone size, as once, few, many or a class for expanded clones.

d_call,j_call,cdr3_length,clone_size,v_call,cdr3_nt,cdr3_aa
.,TRBJ2-1,15,.,TRBV6-1,TGTGCCAGCAGTCCGACTAAAAGCTCCTACAATGAGCAGTTCTTC,CASSPTKSSYNEQFF
.,TRBJ1-6,14,.,TRBV19,TGTGCCAGTAGCGATACTGGGTTCAATTCACCCCTCCACTTT,CASSDTGFNSPLHF
.,TRBJ2-2,15,few,TRBV4-3,TGCGCCAGCAGCCAATCCCCGAAGTCCACCGGGGAGCTGTTTTTT,CASSQSPKSTGELFF
.,TRBJ2-2,15,.,TRBV6-1,TGTGCCAGCAGTAACCCGGGTCTCGGCGAAGGGGAGCTGTTTTTT,CASSNPGLGEGELFF
TRBD1,TRBJ2-1,15,.,TRBV19,TGTGCCAGTAGTCCGCGGACAGGGTTCAATAATGAGCAGTTCTTC,CASSPRTGFNNEQFF
.,TRBJ2-7,14,.,TRBV6-1,TGTGCCAGCAGTGTGGGCAGACCTACGGACGAGCAGTACTTC,CASSVGRPTDEQYF
.,TRBJ1-2,13,.,TRBV30,TGTGCCCAATGGACGGATGCTAACTATGGCTACACCTTC,CAQWTDANYGYTF
.,TRBJ2-7,15,few,TRBV27,TGTGCCAGCAGGAGGACCATGGGGGGCTCCTACGAGCAGTACTTC,CASRRTMGGSYEQYF
.,TRBJ1-2,13,.,TRBV4-1,TGCGCCAGCAGCTTCGAGACCGCGTCGGACTACACCTTC,CASSFETASDYTF
.,TRBJ1-4,15,.,TRBV5-1,TGCGCCAGCAGCTTGATGGGGGAGTTGAGTGAAAAACTGTTTTTT,CASSLMGELSEKLFF
.,TRBJ1-1,15,.,TRBV7-3,TGTGCCAGCAGCTTAACACGGCAGGGCGACACTGAAGCTTTCTTT,CASSLTRQGDTEAFF
.,TRBJ1-2,13,.,TRBV5-4,TGTGCCAGCCCTGGGGGGAGCGGCTATGGCTACACCTTC,CASPGGSGYGYTF
.,TRBJ2-3,16,.,TRBV7-2,TGTGCCAGCAGCGTCGCTCCGGGTAGTTGGTCAGATACGCAGTATTTT,CASSVAPGSWSDTQYF
TRBD1,TRBJ1-2,12,.,TRBV10-3,TGTGCCATCAGCGAGGGGGCGGGAGGCTACACCTTC,CAISEGAGGYTF
.,TRBJ1-1,16,.,TRBV7-3,TGTGCCAGCAGCCTCGGGACGCCATTCCCGGACACTGAAGCTTTCTTT,CASSLGTPFPDTEAFF
.,TRBJ2-1,14,.,TRBV7-5,TGTGCCAGAAGCTTAGCACGTACTGGGCATGAGCAGTTCTTC,CARSLARTGHEQFF
.,TRBJ2-1,12,.,TRBV10-3,TGTGCCACCGGACGGGCCGAGGATGAGCAGTTCTTC,CATGRAEDEQFF
TRBD1,TRBJ1-1,13,.,TRBV2,TGTGCCAGTAAGGACAGGGGGAACACTGAAGCTTTCTTT,CASKDRGNTEAFF
.,TRBJ1-5,12,few,TRBV11-3,TGTGCCAGCAGATACGCACATCAGCCCCAGCATTTT,CASRYAHQPQHF
TRBD1,TRBJ1-5,13,.,TRBV12-5,TGTGCTAGTGGTAAACAGGGGAATCAGCCCCAGCATTTT,CASGKQGNQPQHF
.,TRBJ1-3,13,.,TRBV5-1,TGCGCCAGCAGCCCCTATACTGGAAACACCATATATTTT,CASSPYTGNTIYF
.,TRBJ1-1,14,.,TRBV6-1,TGTGCCAGCACCGTCGGCAGGGTAGGAACTGAAGCTTTCTTT,CASTVGRVGTEAFF
.,TRBJ2-7,12,.,TRBV30,TGTGCCTGGAGTGAAGTGACCTACGAGCAGTACTTC,CAWSEVTYEQYF
TRBD1,TRBJ2-7,14,.,TRBV6-5,TGTGCCAGCAGTCGACAGGGGGGAACCTACGAGCAGTACTTC,CASSRQGGTYEQYF
.,TRBJ2-5,11,.,TRBV20-1,TGCAGTGCTATATACCAGGCGACCCAGTACTTC,CSAIYQATQYF
.,TRBJ2-3,15,.,TRBV5-1,TGCGCCAGCAGCTCACACGGGACTGGCGCAGATACGCAGTATTTT,CASSSHGTGADTQYF
.,TRBJ2-7,14,.,TRBV2,TGTGCCAGCAGACAACTTACAGACTACTACGAGCAGTACTTC,CASRQLTDYYEQYF
.,TRBJ1-6,15,.,TRBV5-4,TGTGCCAGCAGCAAGGACAGTGGGGGGAATTCACCCCTCCACTTT,CASSKDSGGNSPLHF
TRBD1,TRBJ1-3,17,few,TRBV28,TGTGCCAGCAGTTCCCCCTGGACAGGGCCCTCTGGAAACACCATATATTTT,CASSSPWTGPSGNTIYF
.,TRBJ1-2,14,.,TRBV2,TGTGCCAGCAGTGAATTGGCAGGGAGGGTAGGCTACACCTTC,CASSELAGRVGYTF
TRBD1,TRBJ1-2,18,.,TRBV15,TGTGCCACCAGCAGGGCCCTCGGACAGGGACTTTCTAACTATGGCTACACCTTC,CATSRALGQGLSNYGYTF
.,TRBJ2-5,12,.,TRBV11-2,TGTGCCAGCAGCTGGTGGGGGGAGACCCAGTACTTC,CASSWWGETQYF
TRBD1,TRBJ2-7,14,.,TRBV9,TGTGCCAGCAGCGTAGAAGGACAGGGGATGGAGCAGTACTTC,CASSVEGQGMEQYF
TRBD2,TRBJ2-1,15,.,TRBV7-2,TGTGCCAGCAGCCGGACTAGCGGCCCCTACAATGAGCAGTTCTTC,CASSRTSGPYNEQFF
.,TRBJ1-5,14,.,TRBV19,TGTGCCAGTAGTTTACAGAACATCAATCAGCCCCAGCATTTT,CASSLQNINQPQHF
.,TRBJ2-3,15,.,TRBV7-2,TGTGCCAGCAGCTTCCCGACCTCAGGGGCAGATACGCAGTATTTT,CASSFPTSGADTQYF